What follows are 23 T cell receptor beta chains derived from one specimen sequenced in a study of CXCR3-negative and CXCR3-positive naive CD8 T cells. The TRB cDNA libraries were prepared by 5' RACE with UMI labels. From its re-call of the 5' RACE reads, TCRdb lists each CDR3 protein once, without DNA. Its table lists roughly 41,000 distinct CDR3 sequences. Sequencing input: memory CD8+ T cells from blood. The origin of the receptors is a human donor in good health. Some clones in this sample may be carry-over from other donors' samples.

The chain employs TRBV27 and TRBJ1-1; TCRdb outputs TRBD1, but without DNA this stays unchecked. CDR3 size: 14 residues. Germline CDR1 reads MNHEY; CDR2 reads SMNVEV (reference sequence). The CDR3 reads CASSFRGANTEAFF.

The chain combines TRBV7-2 with TRBJ1-5; TCRdb outputs TRBD1, but without DNA this stays unchecked. CDR1 and CDR2 from the germline V gene are SGHTA and FQGNSA. This CDR3 region has 15 residues. CDR3 region: CASSPQWGFGQPQHF.

V usage is TRBV6-2 or TRBV6-3 and J usage is TRBJ1-1. Germline V gene lookup returns CDR1 MNHEY and CDR2 SVGEGT. The CDR3 is 14 amino acids. The CDR3 loop reads CASTRSPGITEAFF.

The chain joins TRBV7-6 to TRBJ1-1. CDR3 length: 16 residues. CDR1 SGHVS and CDR2 FNYEAQ come from the germline V gene. This chain's CDR3 is CASSYSNRVMNTEAFF.

V and J are TRBV20-1 and TRBJ2-5; the TRBD1 assignment by TCRdb is unverifiable without DNA. The CDR3 loop spans 14 amino acids. The germline gives CDR1 DFQATT, CDR2 SNEGSKA (reference sequence). CDR3 protein: CSAISGTEQETQYF.

This clonotype is called medium-sized based on its frequency. The chain has TRBV4-3 and TRBJ1-2; TCRdb's assignment of TRBD1 cannot be checked, as there is no DNA. Germline loops: CDR1 LGHNA, CDR2 YSLEER. This CDR3 region has 16 residues. The CDR3 spells CASSQEWAGGRYGYTF.

The genes are TRBV29-1 and TRBJ2-5; absent DNA, TCRdb's TRBD1 call cannot be checked. CDR1 and CDR2 from the germline V gene are SQVTM and ANQGSEA. CDR3 length: 14 amino acids. The CDR3 loop reads CSVEEQGAQETQYF.

The chain is built from TRBV12-3 or TRBV12-4 and TRBJ2-7; TCRdb returns TRBD1, unconfirmable since there is no DNA. CDR3 size: 14 residues. The CDR3 is CASSWLRGVHEQYF.

The CDR3 region is CSVERQGASTDTQYF. The chain combines TRBV29-1 with TRBJ2-3; TCRdb gives TRBD1 as the D gene, but with no DNA this cannot be confirmed. CDR1 is SQVTM and CDR2 is ANQGSEA in the germline V gene. There are 15 residues in the CDR3.

This chain links TRBV28 with TRBJ1-1; TCRdb indicates TRBD1, and absent DNA this call remains unverified. In germline, CDR1 is MDHEN, CDR2 SYDVKM. This CDR3 is 16 amino acids long. The CDR3 protein is CASSAPGQGFYTEAFF.

This chain uses TRBV7-9 with TRBJ1-4; without DNA, the TCRdb call of TRBD1 cannot be checked. This CDR3 is 15 amino acids long. CDR1 is SEHNR and CDR2 is FQNEAQ in the germline V gene (reference sequence). The CDR3 reads CASSLPGETNEKLFF. Based on the CDR3 plus reference TRBV7-9 and TRBJ1-4, the full variable domain is DTGVSQNPRHKITKRGQNVTFRCDPISEHNRLYWYRQTLGQGPEFLTYFQNEAQLEKSRLLSDRFSAERPKGSFSTLEIQRTEQGDSAMYLCASSLPGETNEKLFFGSGTQLSVL.

The CDR3 reads CASSLQVQPDTQYF. The chain couples TRBV28 to TRBJ2-3. Germline lookup yields CDR1 MDHEN and CDR2 SYDVKM. The length of the CDR3 is 14 residues.

The chain employs TRBV3-2 and TRBJ1-5; without DNA, the TCRdb call of TRBD1 cannot be checked. TRBV3-2 is a pseudogene segment. The CDR3 consists of 12 residues. The CDR3: CADRDRSFPQHF.

The V and J genes are TRBV6-5 and TRBJ2-1; TCRdb lists TRBD1, though no DNA is available to test this call. The CDR3 loop spans 13 amino acids. Germline CDR1 MNHEY, CDR2 SVGAGI. This CDR3 is CASSYLGANEQFF.

The chain links TRBV7-2 to TRBJ2-7; TCRdb reports TRBD2, a call that lacks DNA to check it against. The CDR3 contains 13 residues. Germline values: CDR1 SGHTA, CDR2 FQGNSA. The CDR3 spells CASSLTRTYEQYF.

The V call is TRBV6-2 or TRBV6-3, the J call TRBJ1-2. The germline V gene encodes CDR1 MNHEY and CDR2 SVGEGT. The CDR3 contains 12 residues. Here the CDR3 reads CASEDLGNGYTF.

The rearrangement links TRBV12-5 to TRBJ1-2; TCRdb's D call of TRBD1 is untestable without DNA. CDR3 length: 16 amino acids. Germline assignment: CDR1 LGHNT and CDR2 FRNRAP. CDR3: CASGPPAGQSLHGYTF.

This chain links TRBV6-5 with TRBJ2-3; with no DNA, the TCRdb D assignment of TRBD1 cannot be verified. Germline lookup yields CDR1 MNHEY and CDR2 SVGAGI. The CDR3 is 15 residues long. The CDR3 spells CASAWPGPNTDTQYF.

The chain links TRBV7-9 to TRBJ2-7; TCRdb proposes TRBD1, but this gene call is untestable without DNA. CDR1 and CDR2 (germline): SEHNR, FQNEAQ (reference sequence). This CDR3 is built from 13 residues. CDR3 residues: CASSYGTGDEQYF.

V usage is TRBV7-3 and J usage is TRBJ2-1; the TRBD1 assignment by TCRdb is unverifiable without DNA. The V gene's germline CDR1 is SGHTA and CDR2 FQGTGA. CDR3 length: 14 amino acids. CDR3 protein: CASSVGTGQNEQFF.

The rearrangement joins TRBV7-9 to TRBJ2-2; TCRdb picks TRBD1, but there is no DNA to check that call. This CDR3 contains 16 residues. Looked up from germline, CDR1 is SEHNR and CDR2 is FQNEAQ (reference sequence). CDR3 residues: CASSFPQIASTGELFF.

V and J are TRBV14 and TRBJ2-2; TCRdb returns TRBD1, unconfirmable since there is no DNA. Germline V gene data show CDR1 as SGHDN and CDR2 as FVKESK. The CDR3 runs 14 residues. CDR3 sequence reads: CASKGGPFTGELFF.

This chain links TRBV10-3 with TRBJ2-3; TCRdb reports TRBD1, a call that lacks DNA to check it against. The CDR3 length is 14 residues. Germline V gives CDR1 ENHRY, CDR2 SYGVKD. The CDR3 region is CAITGGAFTDTQYF.